This TCR beta chain originates from a study of control samples from healthy donors and cancer patients. Sequencing used immunoSEQ multiplex PCR; TCRdb keeps in-frame clones, though not all of them. Among around 110,000 clones listed, 80% to 90% were seen once. In this sample, this clone turned up once. Germline loops: CDR1 SNHLY, CDR2 FYNNEI. V dropped 6 bases and J dropped 4 bases, with 12 bases sitting between them. CDR3 size: 13 residues. This receptor was identified in a woman aged 50 to 60 with colorectal cancer. The rearrangement joins TRBV2 to TRBJ1-2; no firm D call. Sequencing input: PBMCs. In nucleotides, the CDR3 is TGTGCCAGCAGGGACGGAACCCCCTATGGCTACACCTTC. This encodes CASRDGTPYGYTF.